In its sample, the clone carrying this TCR beta chain was seen a few times. This record belongs to a study of glioma-infiltrating T cells after dendritic cell vaccination. Clones were sequenced by immunoSEQ multiplex PCR, and TCRdb holds only the in-frame ones, with some missing. The data hold approximately 85,000 clones, with 85% observed a single time. Documented time point: after dendritic cell vaccination, including at tumor progression/relapse. CDR3 length: 12 residues. V was pared by 7 bases and J by 1 base, with 8 bases between. Germline V gene lookup returns CDR1 MDHEN and CDR2 SYDVKM. The source is a human donor with glioblastoma. Source: blood, taken after dendritic cell vaccination. The chain uses TRBV28 and TRBJ2-7; unclear D gene. The CDR3 DNA sequence: TGTGCCAGCACACCGGGTTCCTACGAGCAGTACTTC. It codes for CASTPGSYEQYF. The variable domain in full, completed from reference TRBV28 and TRBJ2-7, reads DVKVTQSSRYLVKRTGEKVFLECVQDMDHENMFWYRQDPGLGLRLIYFSYDVKMKEKGDIPEGYSVSREKKERFSLILESASTNQTSMYLCASTPGSYEQYFGPGTRLTVT.